The next 28 T cell receptor beta chains were all read from a single sample in a study of naive and memory T cell subsets (dated by TCRdb to the late 2010s). For whole blood analysis, roughly 2.5 ml of peripheral blood was drawn from adult healthy volunteers into Tempus tubes, and RNA was extracted according to the manufacturer's instructions. Library construction relied on 5' RACE. The sequencing machine was an Illumina MiSeq. For the blood and skin samples, reverse transcription of TCR RNA was done with SuperScript IV along with alpha and beta constant region primers. In TCRdb, the public reads were trimmed at Q25 with fastp and aligned with MiXCR, with productive beta chains retained. Under each unique CDR3 protein, matching rows form one entry showing the most common genes and DNA. This sample lists tens of thousands of distinct CDR3 sequences; approximately 24% were detected once. The ten largest clones capture about 1.8% of the sample.

All receptors derive from a female donor in good health.

This chain links TRBV29-1 with TRBJ1-4; D perhaps matches TRBD1 (6 bases). This CDR3 has 14 amino acids. CDR1 and CDR2 (germline): SQVTM, ANQGSEA. V was clipped by 7 bases and J by 7 bases, with 19 bases between them. CDR3 amino acids: CSARRGGPGEKLFF. In DNA form, the CDR3 reads TGCAGCGCCCGACGCGGGGGGCCGGGTGAAAAACTGTTTTTT.

Many counts were recorded for this clonotype. The genes are TRBV12-3 or TRBV12-4 and TRBJ1-1; D is undetermined. The CDR3 is made up of 12 amino acids. Trimming stripped 1 base from V and 6 bases from J, with 6 bases between. Here the CDR3 reads CASSLDGPEAFF. The CDR3 DNA follows: TGTGCCAGCAGTTTAGATGGCCCTGAAGCTTTCTTT.

Many counts were recorded for this clonotype. This rearrangement joins TRBV20-1 to TRBJ1-5; D unresolved. Per the germline V gene, CDR1 is DFQATT and CDR2 is SNEGSKA (reference sequence). The CDR3 covers 15 residues. V lost 0 bases to trimming and J lost 1 base, with 10 bases between them. Here the CDR3 reads CSAREPRGSNQPQHF. CDR3 nucleotides: TGCAGTGCTAGAGAACCCAGAGGGAGCAATCAGCCCCAGCATTTT.

This sequence joins TRBV7-2 and TRBJ2-1; unclear D gene. The CDR3 runs 14 residues. The germline gives CDR1 SGHTA, CDR2 FQGNSA. V dropped 0 bases and J dropped 11 bases, with 14 bases sitting between them. CDR3 residues: CASSLAPRAAKQFF. In nucleotides, the CDR3 is TGTGCCAGCAGCTTAGCTCCACGGGCCGCGAAGCAGTTCTTC. The variable domain in full, with the rest retrieved from reference TRBV7-2 and TRBJ2-1, is GAGVSQSPSNKVTEKGKDVELRCDPISGHTALYWYRQSLGQGLEFLIYFQGNSAPDKSGLPSDRFSAERTGGSVSTLTIQRTQQEDSAVYLCASSLAPRAAKQFFGPGTRLTVL.

As DNA, the CDR3 is TGCAGTGCTAGAGAAGACACCTTGGGAGGCGAAGCTTTCTTT. It encodes CSAREDTLGGEAFF. This sequence joins TRBV20-1 and TRBJ1-1; D not certain. Between the trimmed V and J ends, which lost 0 bases and 8 bases, there was a span of 16 bases. The CDR3 has 14 amino acids. Germline V lookup: CDR1 DFQATT, CDR2 SNEGSKA (reference sequence).

V gene TRBV6-5 combines with J gene TRBJ2-7; D unresolved. This CDR3 spans 14 amino acids. Between the trimmed V and J ends, which lost 5 bases and 1 base, there was a span of 12 bases. The germline CDR1 and CDR2 sequences are MNHEY and SVGAGI. The CDR3 is CASSHPRRSYEQYF. CDR3 nucleotides: TGTGCCAGCAGTCACCCCCGAAGATCCTACGAGCAGTACTTC.

This clonotype was detected only a few times. The chain links TRBV6-5 to TRBJ2-1, with 12 nucleotides matching TRBD2. Germline V gives CDR1 MNHEY, CDR2 SVGAGI. CDR3 size: 17 residues. Trimming took 5 bases from V and 2 from J; bases not matched to a gene: 7. The DNA for the CDR3 is TGTGCCAGCAGTGGAGGGACTAGCGGGCTGACCTACAATGAGCAGTTCTTC. As protein: CASSGGTSGLTYNEQFF.

This clonotype was observed at least ten times. The rearrangement joins TRBV5-5 to TRBJ2-1, with 7 bases lining up with TRBD2. The CDR3 runs to 15 residues. V dropped 3 bases and J dropped 2; count of bases not matched to a gene: 5. Germline V gene data show CDR1 as SGHKS and CDR2 as YYEKEE (reference sequence). As DNA, the CDR3 is TGTGCCAGCAGCTCAACTAGCGACCCCTACAATGAGCAGTTCTTC. Amino acid sequence: CASSSTSDPYNEQFF.

The chain combines TRBV29-1 with TRBJ1-1; D is uncertain. The V and J ends lost 6 bases and 14 bases respectively, with 10 bases between them. The germline V gene has CDR1 SQVTM and CDR2 ANQGSEA. This CDR3 has 8 amino acids. CDR3 sequence: CSVPGTFF. The CDR3 coding sequence is TGCAGCGTCCCGGGCACGTTCTTT.

The chain uses TRBV12-3 or TRBV12-4 and TRBJ1-1; D ambiguous. The CDR3 sequence is 15 residues long. Trimming took 1 base from V and 2 from J, leaving 11 bases between them. The chain's CDR3 is CASSLDAGGNTEAFF. The DNA for the CDR3 is TGTGCCAGCAGTTTAGATGCAGGTGGAAACACTGAAGCTTTCTTT.

This clonotype was observed a handful of times. The chain links TRBV20-1 to TRBJ2-1; D unclear. This CDR3 region has 13 residues. Germline loops: CDR1 DFQATT, CDR2 SNEGSKA (reference sequence). V lost 0 bases to trimming and J lost 6 bases, with 9 bases between them. The CDR3 DNA sequence: TGCAGTGCTAGAGATAGCAGTGGCAATGAGCAGTTCTTC. This gives the protein CSARDSSGNEQFF.

This clonotype was recorded many times. CDR3 protein: CASSLNRDRELGIQYF. The CDR3 DNA reads TGCGCCAGCAGCCTAAACCGGGACCGAGAATTGGGCATTCAGTACTTC. V is TRBV5-1 and J is TRBJ2-4; D may correspond to TRBD1 or TRBD2 (5 bases each). V was cut by 4 bases and J by 9 bases, with 23 bases left in between. The CDR3 is 16 amino acids. Per germline, CDR1 SGHRS and CDR2 YFSETQ.

The J gene is TRBJ2-1, the V gene TRBV20-1, with D unresolved. Germline CDR1 reads DFQATT; CDR2 reads SNEGSKA (reference sequence). V shed 1 base and J shed 0 bases, with 10 bases lying between them. The CDR3 consists of 15 residues. The CDR3 region is CSARGLADSYNEQFF. The CDR3 bases are TGCAGTGCTAGAGGCTTAGCTGACTCCTACAATGAGCAGTTCTTC.

This clonotype is classed as medium-sized. The chain recombines TRBV5-1 with TRBJ2-7; 8 bases align to TRBD2. This CDR3 is built from 15 residues. Germline CDR1 and CDR2: SGHRS and YFSETQ. The junction had 6 bases not matched to a gene; V was cut back by 0 bases and J by 4 bases. The CDR3: CASSLGPGGAYEQYF. CDR3 coding DNA: TGCGCCAGCAGCTTGGGGCCCGGGGGGGCATACGAGCAGTACTTC.

The genes are TRBV29-1 and TRBJ2-6; 8 positions match TRBD1. The CDR3 is 18 residues long. Per the germline V gene, CDR1 is SQVTM and CDR2 is ANQGSEA. Germline trimming cut 7 bases from V and 2 bases from J; bases unmatched to any gene: 16. The CDR3 nucleotides read TGCAGCGCTGGGACTGCGGACAGGGAACGGCCTGGGGCCAACGTCCTGACTTTC. This translates into CSAGTADRERPGANVLTF.

Details on this clonotype: A much larger clone lies a single base off, so this may be a read error. The V and J genes are TRBV20-1 and TRBJ2-7, with D possibly being TRBD1 (5 bases). From germline, CDR1 is DFQATT and CDR2 SNEGSKA (reference sequence). Between the trimmed V and J ends, which lost 3 bases and 5 bases, there was a span of 11 bases. The CDR3 length is 12 residues. In DNA, the CDR3 is TGCAGTGCTAGTGACAGTTCCGACGAGCAGTACTTC. Its translation: CSASDSSDEQYF.

This clonotype was seen repeatedly, ten times or more. The gene calls are TRBV7-2 and TRBJ2-5, with D possibly being TRBD2 (6 bases). The ends were cut back, 5 bases at V and 5 bases at J, with 15 bases in the middle. Germline V gene sequence: CDR1 SGHTA, CDR2 FQGNSA. The CDR3 contains 14 residues. The CDR3 bases are TGTGCCAGCAGCCCCCGGCGGGGCTGGGAGACCCAGTACTTC. Protein sequence: CASSPRRGWETQYF. The variable domain in full, completed from reference TRBV7-2 and TRBJ2-5, reads GAGVSQSPSNKVTEKGKDVELRCDPISGHTALYWYRQSLGQGLEFLIYFQGNSAPDKSGLPSDRFSAERTGGSVSTLTIQRTQQEDSAVYLCASSPRRGWETQYFGPGTRLLVL.

This clonotype ranks as medium-sized. J is TRBJ2-3 and V is TRBV6-5, with D maybe TRBD2 (7 bases). Germline CDR1 reads MNHEY; CDR2 reads SVGAGI. The CDR3 is 14 residues long. Trimming left V 8 bases short and J 4 bases short, with 16 bases between. CDR3 DNA: TGTGCCAGCCGCTTGGGGGGGGCATCAGATACGCAGTATTTT. Protein: CASRLGGASDTQYF.

Within the sample, this clonotype is medium-sized. The rearrangement joins TRBV6-6 to TRBJ2-5, with D maybe TRBD1 (6 bases). Germline values: CDR1 MNHNY, CDR2 SVGAGI (reference sequence). The CDR3 totals 14 residues. V gave up 6 bases and J gave up 0 bases, with 11 bases separating them. The CDR3, as DNA: TGTGCCAGCAGCACAACAGGGTACCAAGAGACCCAGTACTTC. Protein product: CASSTTGYQETQYF.

Regarding this clonotype: An end of the junction differs from the germline gene, which may be a read error. The CDR3 spells CASSLSLADSNNEQFF. The CDR3 nucleotides are TGTGCCAGCAGTCTCTCACTAGCTGACTCCAACAATGAGCAGTTCTTC. The chain has TRBV12-3 or TRBV12-4 and TRBJ2-1; TRBD2 is a possible D gene (6 bases). The CDR3 sequence is 16 residues long.

This clonotype was observed many times. The V call is TRBV5-1, the J call TRBJ2-7, with a weak D call TRBD1 (5 bases). CDR1 is SGHRS, CDR2 YFSETQ, per germline. V lost 4 bases and J 6 bases, leaving 8 bases between the germline ends. CDR3 size: 11 residues. DNA of the CDR3: TGCGCCAGCAGCAACACAGGCGAGCAGTACTTC. It translates to CASSNTGEQYF.

The chain joins TRBV5-1 to TRBJ2-4, with 7 bases fitting TRBD2. With V trimmed by 4 bases and J by 6 bases, 10 bases remained unmatched. Germline values: CDR1 SGHRS, CDR2 YFSETQ. This CDR3 has 15 amino acids. The CDR3 region has the DNA TGCGCCAGCAGCCCGCGGGGGACTGCCCTAAACATTCAGTACTTC. It is translated as CASSPRGTALNIQYF.

The chain has TRBV29-1 and TRBJ2-3; 8 bases align to TRBD2. The J segment lost 6 bases and the V segment lost 5 bases, leaving 7 bases of the junction unmatched. The germline V gene has CDR1 SQVTM and CDR2 ANQGSEA. This CDR3 contains 13 residues. The CDR3 nucleotides read TGCAGCGTTTTGGTAGCGGGGACTGATACGCAGTATTTT. This translates into CSVLVAGTDTQYF.

This clonotype turned up a few times. The rearrangement joins TRBV29-1 to TRBJ1-2; D unclear. From germline, CDR1 is SQVTM and CDR2 ANQGSEA. V shed 7 bases and J shed 6 bases, with 12 bases lying between them. The CDR3 is 11 residues long. Written as DNA, the CDR3 is TGCAGCGCGCAATTGATAGATGGCTACACCTTC. This translates into CSAQLIDGYTF.

This clonotype was observed many times. The V gene is TRBV20-1, the J gene TRBJ2-5; 7 bases agree with TRBD2. CDR1 and CDR2 (germline): DFQATT, SNEGSKA (reference sequence). Germline trimming cut 3 bases from V and 5 bases from J; bases unmatched to any gene: 6. CDR3 length: 13 amino acids. The CDR3 sequence is CSASPGGEETQYF. For the CDR3, the DNA is TGCAGTGCTAGCCCGGGGGGTGAGGAGACCCAGTACTTC.

This clonotype rates as medium-sized. The V and J genes are TRBV30 and TRBJ1-2, with TRBD1 as a possible D gene (5 bases). Between the trimmed V and J ends, which lost 2 bases and 4 bases, there was a span of 11 bases. This CDR3 comprises 13 residues. In germline, CDR1 is GTSNPN, CDR2 SVGIG (reference sequence). CDR3 region: CAWSLRRGYGYTF. The CDR3 nucleotides read TGTGCCTGGAGTCTACGGAGGGGCTATGGCTACACCTTC.

This sequence joins TRBV7-2 and TRBJ2-6, with D possibly matching TRBD1 (6 bases). The germline V gene encodes CDR1 SGHTA and CDR2 FQGNSA. V was trimmed by 2 bases and J by 1 base, leaving 12 bases between them. This CDR3 has 17 residues. CDR3 DNA sequence: TGTGCCAGCAGCTTATCGTCCACAGGGTCTGGGGCCAACGTCCTGACTTTC. Translating gives CASSLSSTGSGANVLTF.

This clonotype rates as medium-sized. This chain links TRBV20-1 with TRBJ1-1; possibly TRBD1 for D (5 bases). In germline, CDR1 is DFQATT, CDR2 SNEGSKA (reference sequence). Trimming shortened V by 3 bases and J by 3 bases, and 14 bases separated the two germline ends. The CDR3 totals 14 residues. Here the CDR3 DNA reads TGCAGTGCTAGGTGGGGCGGACAATACACTGAAGCTTTCTTT. Its translation is CSARWGGQYTEAFF.